The 27 T cell receptor beta chains in this list originate from one sample, sequenced in a study of T cells after yellow fever vaccination. Each CDR3 protein is one row after TCRdb ran MiXCR on the 5' RACE reads. This table holds approximately 110,000 distinct CDR3 sequences, around 7.4% found once. Source: CD4+ T cells sorted from PBMCs, taken roughly 10 days after the first yellow fever vaccination. All receptors derive from a man in his late teens or twenties who received the YFV17D yellow fever vaccine.

This clonotype has a count of ten or more. The chain links TRBV7-9 to TRBJ2-2; maybe TRBD1 (6 bases). V was pared by 5 bases and J by 3 bases, with 16 bases between. CDR1 is SEHNR and CDR2 is FQNEAQ in the germline V gene (reference sequence). CDR3 length equals 16 residues. In DNA form, the CDR3 reads TGTGCCAGCAGCCCCACCTACAGGGCAGACACCGGGGAGCTGTTTTTT. It encodes CASSPTYRADTGELFF.

This clonotype was seen at least ten times. The rearrangement links TRBV20-1 to TRBJ1-1; 7 bases are a match to TRBD1. Germline values: CDR1 DFQATT, CDR2 SNEGSKA (reference sequence). The ends lost 6 bases at V and 0 bases at J; junction bases unmatched: 4. CDR3 length: 13 amino acids. The CDR3 loop reads CSALGTVNTEAFF. CDR3 nucleotides: TGCAGTGCCCTAGGGACAGTGAACACTGAAGCTTTCTTT.

At least ten counts were recorded for this clonotype. The chain carries TRBV5-1 and TRBJ1-1; TRBD1 aligns across 9 bases. The V gene's germline CDR1 is SGHRS and CDR2 YFSETQ. This CDR3 comprises 14 residues. The J segment lost 6 bases and the V segment lost 4 bases, leaving 7 bases of the junction unmatched. As DNA, the CDR3 is TGCGCCAGCAGCCGGGACAGGGTGGGGTCTGAAGCTTTCTTT. It yields the protein CASSRDRVGSEAFF.

This clonotype was found many times. This chain links TRBV12-3 or TRBV12-4 with TRBJ2-1, with TRBD1 matching over 9 bases. Germline trimming cut 4 bases from V and 7 bases from J; bases unmatched to any gene: 5. The CDR3 has 14 residues. The CDR3 is CASSSQGAQNEQFF. CDR3 bases: TGTGCCAGCAGTTCACAGGGGGCGCAGAATGAGCAGTTCTTC.

This clonotype was recorded a few times. The gene calls are TRBV7-9 and TRBJ1-5; D not certain. V was clipped by 3 bases and J by 0 bases, with 6 bases between them. The V gene's germline CDR1 is SEHNR and CDR2 FQNEAQ (reference sequence). The CDR3 totals 14 residues. The CDR3 region has the DNA TGTGCCAGCAGCTTCGGTAATAGCAATCAGCCCCAGCATTTT. As protein: CASSFGNSNQPQHF.

This clonotype was detected ten times or more. The V call is TRBV5-1, the J call TRBJ2-2, with 11 bases identical to TRBD2. The CDR3 runs to 17 residues. With V trimmed by 1 base and J by 7 bases, 9 bases remained unmatched. Germline V gene sequence: CDR1 SGHRS, CDR2 YFSETQ. The CDR3 DNA follows: TGCGCCAGCAGCTTGTCCGGGACTAGCGGATCAATCGGGGAGCTGTTTTTT. The encoded protein is CASSLSGTSGSIGELFF.

At least ten counts were recorded for this clonotype. This rearrangement joins TRBV6-4 to TRBJ1-2, with 9 bases fitting TRBD1. This CDR3 region has 19 residues. The germline V gene has CDR1 MRHNA and CDR2 SNTAGT. J gave up 1 base and V 1 base, and 13 bases lay outside the gene matches. CDR3 region: CASSDYRTGDGRSNYGYTF. CDR3 nucleotides: TGTGCCAGCAGTGACTATAGGACAGGGGACGGTAGGAGTAACTATGGCTACACCTTC.

As to this clonotype: This sequence may be a read error, since a much larger clone differs from it by one base. This chain uses TRBV7-9 with TRBJ2-3; 10 nucleotides agree with TRBD2. V shed 2 bases, J shed 5 bases, and the junction held 4 bases outside the gene matches. The CDR3 is made up of 15 amino acids. The germline gives CDR1 SEHNR, CDR2 FQNEAQ (reference sequence). The CDR3 nucleotides are TGTGCCAGCAGCTTACTAGCGGGGGCCAGAGATACGCAGTATTTT. Its translation: CASSLLAGARDTQYF.

This clonotype appeared a few times. The chain has TRBV7-2 and TRBJ2-7; D might be TRBD2 (6 bases). Germline lookup yields CDR1 SGHTA and CDR2 FQGNSA. The CDR3 consists of 12 residues. V lost 5 bases and J 5 bases, leaving 10 bases between the germline ends. CDR3 bases: TGTGCCAGCAGCCTAGGGAGGAACGAGCAGTACTTC. It yields the protein CASSLGRNEQYF.

In its sample, this clonotype was seen a few times. The V and J genes are TRBV7-2 and TRBJ1-6; D is unclear. The CDR3 totals 13 residues. Trimming took 4 bases from V and 9 from J, leaving 10 bases between them. Germline V gene lookup returns CDR1 SGHTA and CDR2 FQGNSA. The CDR3 nucleotides are TGTGCCAGCAGCTCGCAATCGGCTTCACCCCTCCACTTT. Protein sequence: CASSSQSASPLHF.

In this sample, this clonotype turned up many times. V is TRBV7-3 and J is TRBJ2-3; the match to TRBD1 covers 9 bases. Germline V gene data show CDR1 as SGHTA and CDR2 as FQGTGA. The V and J ends lost 5 bases and 8 bases, in that order; junction bases with no gene match: 8. The CDR3 contains 14 residues. CDR3 protein: CASSPGQGGGTQYF. The CDR3, as DNA: TGTGCCAGCAGCCCGGGACAGGGTGGCGGTACGCAGTATTTT. Variable domain in full (rest from reference TRBV7-3 and TRBJ2-3): GAGVSQTPSNKVTEKGKYVELRCDPISGHTALYWYRQSLGQGPEFLIYFQGTGAADDSGLPNDRFFAVRPEGSVSTLKIQRTERGDSAVYLCASSPGQGGGTQYFGPGTRLTVL.

This clonotype was seen repeatedly, ten times or more. V is TRBV5-1 and J is TRBJ2-5, with D unclear. The V and J ends lost 2 bases and 5 bases respectively, with 13 bases between them. Germline CDR1 SGHRS, CDR2 YFSETQ. The CDR3 covers 14 residues. The CDR3 nucleotides are TGCGCCAGCAGCTTACAGCCCGGCGACGAGACCCAGTACTTC. Its translation is CASSLQPGDETQYF.

At least ten counts were recorded for this clonotype. V and J are TRBV9 and TRBJ1-1; no clear D gene. From germline, CDR1 is SGDLS and CDR2 YYNGEE. Trimming removed 0 bases from V and 1 base from J, with 7 bases in between. The CDR3 runs to 14 residues. In nucleotides, the CDR3 is TGTGCCAGCAGCGTAGCCCAACAGAACACTGAAGCTTTCTTT. Protein: CASSVAQQNTEAFF.

This clonotype was seen a handful of times. The chain recombines TRBV15 with TRBJ1-2, with TRBD1 as a possible D gene (6 bases). With 3 bases removed from V and 3 bases from J, the gap between germline ends came to 14 bases. The CDR3 is 15 amino acids. CDR1 LNHNV and CDR2 YYDKDF come from the germline V gene (reference sequence). The CDR3: CATSSLGTMDYGYTF. The CDR3 region has the DNA TGTGCCACCAGCAGCCTCGGGACAATGGACTATGGCTACACCTTC.

This clonotype has a handful of counts. The chain recombines TRBV28 with TRBJ2-1; D possibly corresponds to TRBD2 (5 bases). Germline CDR1 is MDHEN and CDR2 is SYDVKM. This CDR3 is built from 14 residues. V was clipped by 10 bases and J by 6 bases, with 19 bases between them. CDR3 in amino acids: CATEWAAAGNEQFF. The CDR3 DNA sequence: TGTGCCACCGAGTGGGCCGCGGCGGGCAATGAGCAGTTCTTC.

This clonotype has a handful of counts. The chain recombines TRBV30 with TRBJ2-6, with a weak D call TRBD1 (5 bases). Trimming pared 2 bases from V and 0 bases from J, leaving 17 bases between. CDR3 length: 18 residues. CDR1 and CDR2 from the germline V gene are GTSNPN and SVGIG (reference sequence). The CDR3 nucleotides read TGTGCCTGGAGTTCCCCATGGGGCTTTGGCTCTGGGGCCAACGTCCTGACTTTC. Its translation: CAWSSPWGFGSGANVLTF.

On this clonotype: Just one base apart from a much larger clone, this may be a read error. The chain uses TRBV6-2 or TRBV6-3 and TRBJ2-1, with TRBD2 as a possible D gene (5 bases). V was cut by 4 bases and J by 6 bases, with 7 bases left in between. Looked up from germline, CDR1 is MNHEY and CDR2 is SVGEGT. The CDR3 runs to 12 residues. DNA of the CDR3: TGTGCCAGCAGTTCCACTAGCAATGAGCAGTTCTTC. Protein: CASSSTSNEQFF.

This clonotype was detected many times. The J gene is TRBJ2-2, the V gene TRBV6-4; D is undetermined. CDR3 length: 15 amino acids. Trimming removed 3 bases from V and 3 bases from J, with 11 bases in between. CDR1 and CDR2 from the germline V gene are MRHNA and SNTAGT. The CDR3 loop reads CASSEDTRYTGELFF. In DNA, the CDR3 is TGTGCCAGCAGTGAGGATACCCGTTACACCGGGGAGCTGTTTTTT.

As regards this clonotype: This could be a read error, since a much larger clone is one nucleotide away. The chain uses TRBV5-1 and TRBJ2-5; D not resolved. Germline V gene sequence: CDR1 SGHRS, CDR2 YFSETQ. The CDR3 covers 14 residues. Between the trimmed V and J ends, which lost 2 bases and 1 base, there was a span of 9 bases. The CDR3 sequence is CASSFDSFQETQYF. Here the CDR3 DNA reads TGCGCCAGCAGCTTTGATAGCTTCCAAGAGACCCAGTACTTC.

This clonotype was seen at least ten times. The V gene is TRBV5-1, the J gene TRBJ2-2; the match to TRBD1 covers 8 bases. V trimming: 3 bases; J trimming: 1 base; junction bases outside the gene matches: 5. This CDR3 comprises 16 residues. The germline V gene encodes CDR1 SGHRS and CDR2 YFSETQ. DNA of the CDR3: TGCGCCAGCAGCTGGTCCGGGACAGGGAACACCGGGGAGCTGTTTTTT. Its protein is CASSWSGTGNTGELFF.

This clonotype was counted only a few times. The chain carries TRBV9 and TRBJ1-2; D is unclear. V lost 0 bases, J lost 4 bases, and 16 bases lay in between. Germline loops: CDR1 SGDLS, CDR2 YYNGEE. This CDR3 region has 16 residues. The CDR3 DNA is TGTGCCAGCAGCGTAGAGGCAGGCCCTCCCCCCTATGGCTACACCTTC. Translating it yields CASSVEAGPPPYGYTF.

This clonotype has just a few counts. The chain employs TRBV19 and TRBJ2-5; 9 nucleotides line up with TRBD2. Losses at the gene ends were 3 bases for V and 0 bases for J; bases not matched to a gene: 2. The CDR3 is 15 residues long. Germline loops: CDR1 LNHDA, CDR2 SQIVND (reference sequence). The CDR3, as DNA: TGTGCCAGTAGTATGGGGACTAGCCACCAAGAGACCCAGTACTTC. It specifies CASSMGTSHQETQYF.

At least ten counts were recorded for this clonotype. This sequence joins TRBV7-3 and TRBJ2-1; D perhaps matches TRBD2 (6 bases). This CDR3 has 15 amino acids. In germline, CDR1 is SGHTA, CDR2 FQGTGA. Deletions cut 3 bases from V and 6 bases from J, with 15 bases between. Here the CDR3 DNA reads TGTGCCAGCAGCTTCTTGGCTAGCGCACCCAATGAGCAGTTCTTC. Translation gives CASSFLASAPNEQFF.

This clonotype was detected many times. The V call is TRBV27, the J call TRBJ2-7, with TRBD1 matching over 7 bases. Trimming removed 5 bases from V and 6 bases from J; junction bases left unmatched: 13. Germline CDR1 reads MNHEY; CDR2 reads SMNVEV (reference sequence). The CDR3 consists of 15 residues. The CDR3 is CASSPNRGPSSEQYF. Written as DNA, the CDR3 is TGTGCCAGCAGTCCCAACAGGGGCCCGTCTTCCGAGCAGTACTTC.

This clonotype was recorded at least ten times. The rearrangement links TRBV7-3 to TRBJ1-1; D is uncertain. The germline CDR1 and CDR2 sequences are SGHTA and FQGTGA. The CDR3 covers 13 residues. V dropped 2 bases and J dropped 6 bases, with 10 bases sitting between them. The CDR3 here is CASSLVPSAEAFF. The CDR3 DNA sequence: TGTGCCAGCAGCTTAGTCCCCTCCGCTGAAGCTTTCTTT.

The chain is built from TRBV5-1 and TRBJ2-7; TRBD1 matches at 8 bases. The V segment lost 4 bases and the J segment 3 bases; nucleotides outside the gene matches: 6. Germline lookup yields CDR1 SGHRS and CDR2 YFSETQ. This CDR3 comprises 14 residues. The CDR3 DNA sequence: TGCGCCAGCAGCGCTGGACAGGGTGGCTACGAGCAGTACGTC. This encodes CASSAGQGGYEQYV.

This clonotype was seen at least ten times. The rearrangement joins TRBV6-6 to TRBJ2-5; no clear D. The CDR3 runs to 10 residues. Germline V gene lookup returns CDR1 MNHNY and CDR2 SVGAGI (reference sequence). V gave up 6 bases and J gave up 4 bases, with 3 bases separating them. CDR3 sequence reads: CASSSETQYF. The CDR3 DNA sequence: TGTGCCAGCAGCTCAGAGACCCAGTACTTC.